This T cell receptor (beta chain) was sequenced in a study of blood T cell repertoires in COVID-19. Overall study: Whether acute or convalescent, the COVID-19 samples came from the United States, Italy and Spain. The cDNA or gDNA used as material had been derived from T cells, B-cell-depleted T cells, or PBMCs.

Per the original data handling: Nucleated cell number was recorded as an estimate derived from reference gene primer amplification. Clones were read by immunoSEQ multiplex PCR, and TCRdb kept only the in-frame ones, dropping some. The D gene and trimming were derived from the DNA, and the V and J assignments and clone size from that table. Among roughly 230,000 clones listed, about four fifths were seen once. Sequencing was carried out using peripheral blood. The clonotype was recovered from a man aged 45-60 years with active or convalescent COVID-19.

The CDR3 loop reads CASSLGQGSRQPQHF. CDR3 nucleotide sequence: TGTGCCAGCAGCTTAGGACAGGGGAGTAGGCAGCCCCAGCATTTT. The V call is TRBV7-2, the J call TRBJ1-5; 8 bases are a match to TRBD1. With 1 base clipped from V and 7 bases from J, the junction kept 6 bases outside the gene matches. In germline, CDR1 is SGHTA, CDR2 FQGNSA. This CDR3 contains 15 residues. The full variable domain, completed using reference TRBV7-2 and TRBJ1-5, is GAGVSQSPSNKVTEKGKDVELRCDPISGHTALYWYRQSLGQGLEFLIYFQGNSAPDKSGLPSDRFSAERTGGSVSTLTIQRTQQEDSAVYLCASSLGQGSRQPQHFGDGTRLSIL.